These 8 T cell receptor beta chains came from one sample sequenced in a study of cytomegalovirus exposure and HLA in healthy donors. Profiling relied on immunoSEQ multiplex PCR, and the TCRdb table lists in-frame clones only, not all of them. The sample consists of about 78,000 clones, 96% of them appearing once. What was sequenced was PBMCs. The receptors here all came from a man between 18 and 29 years old in good health and CMV-seropositive.

As to this clone: This same CDR3 is encoded by further DNA sequences in the sample. The rearrangement joins TRBV9 to TRBJ2-2, with D unclear. Germline V gene lookup returns CDR1 SGDLS and CDR2 YYNGEE. V was shortened by 0 bases and J by 6 bases, with 3 bases between the two germline ends. This CDR3 spans 12 amino acids. DNA of the CDR3: TGTGCCAGCAGCGTAGTAGCCGGGGAGCTGTTTTTT. Protein product: CASSVVAGELFF.

V gene TRBV6-1 combines with J gene TRBJ2-1; D is undetermined. The germline V gene has CDR1 MNHNS and CDR2 SASEGT. This CDR3 has 13 amino acids. With 6 bases removed from V and 7 bases from J, the gap between germline ends came to 13 bases. CDR3 sequence: CASRLSGFNEQFF. CDR3 coding DNA: TGTGCCAGCAGGTTGTCAGGTTTTAATGAGCAGTTCTTC.

Note on this clone: This specimen includes other DNA sequences encoding the same CDR3. The rearrangement uses TRBV19 and TRBJ2-5; TRBD2 matches 12 bases. This CDR3 comprises 15 residues. V was pared by 9 bases and J by 4 bases, with 9 bases of the junction left unmatched. From germline, CDR1 is LNHDA and CDR2 SQIVND (reference sequence). CDR3 residues: CASSLAGGPRETQYF. For the CDR3, the DNA is TGTGCCAGCTCCCTAGCGGGAGGGCCTAGAGAGACCCAGTACTTC.

This clone was seen a single time. The chain links TRBV2 to TRBJ2-1, with 9 nucleotides matching TRBD2. This CDR3 is built from 14 residues. Trimming at V came to 9 bases and at J to 5 bases, leaving 8 bases not matched to a gene. Germline V gives CDR1 SNHLY, CDR2 FYNNEI. The CDR3 nucleotides are TGTGCCAGAAGACCGGGACTAGCACACAATGAGCAGTTCTTC. Residues: CARRPGLAHNEQFF.

The J gene is TRBJ2-7, the V gene TRBV7-9, with TRBD1 identical over 10 bases. The CDR3 is made up of 16 amino acids. The V and J ends lost 4 bases and 7 bases, in that order; junction bases with no gene match: 13. CDR1 is SEHNR, CDR2 FQNEAQ, per germline (reference sequence). The CDR3: CASSSHSGTGALEQYF. CDR3 sequence (DNA): TGTGCCAGCAGCTCCCATTCCGGGACAGGGGCTTTAGAGCAGTACTTC.

CDR3 DNA: TGTGCCAGCAGTGGCACCGGGACAGGGTATGGCTACACCTTC. Protein sequence: CASSGTGTGYGYTF. The genes are TRBV27 and TRBJ1-2, with TRBD1 matching over 9 bases. The germline V gene has CDR1 MNHEY and CDR2 SMNVEV (reference sequence). Trimming removed 5 bases from V and 5 bases from J; junction bases left unmatched: 6. The CDR3 spans 14 residues.

The rearrangement joins TRBV19 to TRBJ2-3; 11 positions agree with TRBD2. Losses at the gene ends were 4 bases for V and 5 bases for J; bases not matched to a gene: 2. Germline CDR1 and CDR2: LNHDA and SQIVND (reference sequence). The length of the CDR3 is 14 residues. CDR3 region: CASSTGLAGDTQYF. The CDR3 nucleotides are TGTGCCAGTAGTACTGGACTAGCGGGAGATACGCAGTATTTT.

The V and J genes are TRBV9 and TRBJ2-5, with 7 bases that match TRBD2. The CDR3 is 17 residues long. V was clipped by 0 bases and J by 2 bases; unmatched bases: 10. In germline, CDR1 is SGDLS, CDR2 YYNGEE. CDR3 residues: CASSVAPGGSPQETQYF. In nucleotides, the CDR3 is TGTGCCAGCAGCGTAGCTCCGGGAGGTAGCCCACAAGAGACCCAGTACTTC.